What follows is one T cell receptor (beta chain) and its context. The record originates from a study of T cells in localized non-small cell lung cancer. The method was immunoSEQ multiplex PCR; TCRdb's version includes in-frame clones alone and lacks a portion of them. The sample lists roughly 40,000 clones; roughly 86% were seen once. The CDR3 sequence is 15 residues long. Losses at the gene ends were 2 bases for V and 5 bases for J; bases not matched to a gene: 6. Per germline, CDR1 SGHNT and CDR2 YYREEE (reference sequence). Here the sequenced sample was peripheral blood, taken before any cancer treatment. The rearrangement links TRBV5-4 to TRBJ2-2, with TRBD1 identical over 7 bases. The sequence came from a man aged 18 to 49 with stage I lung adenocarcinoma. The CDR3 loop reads CASSLVQGRTGELFF. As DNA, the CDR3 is TGTGCCAGCAGCTTAGTACAGGGGAGAACCGGGGAGCTGTTTTTT.